This TCR beta chain derives from a study of shared clonotypes between healthy human individuals. Study results and caveats: Sampling covered nothing but blood. Tissue TCR repertoires likely differ from those found in blood.

Healthy adults negative for HIV, lacking recent acute infections or vaccinations, served as donors. With regard to this clone: Its matching antigen is unknown.

Over several immunoSEQ plates, each subset's genomic DNA was distributed in even portions. Unsorted PBMC replicate PCRs used 300 to 350 ng DNA, 32,000 or so T cell genomes. Sequenced by immunoSEQ multiplex PCR; TCRdb stores in-frame clones only, minus some. The sample carries about 480,000 clones, around 79% recorded once. The V and J ends lost 1 base and 8 bases, in that order; junction bases with no gene match: 6. This CDR3 has 15 amino acids. CDR1 is SSHAT and CDR2 is FNYEAQ in the germline V gene (reference sequence). This rearrangement joins TRBV7-7 to TRBJ2-1, with TRBD2 identical over 9 bases. Input material: PBMCs. The TCR sequence derives from a woman aged 40 to 55 in good health. Some clones in this sample may be carry-over from other donors' samples. The CDR3 protein is CASSLGASGTYEQFF. CDR3 DNA sequence: TGTGCCAGCAGCTTAGGGGCTAGCGGGACCTATGAGCAGTTCTTC.